Presented here are 18 T cell receptor beta chains from one specimen sequenced in a study of control samples from healthy donors and cancer patients. Data came from immunoSEQ multiplex PCR; TCRdb stores just in-frame clones and leaves some out. The table lists about 270,000 clones, over 75% of them singletons. The sequenced sample was PBMCs. These receptors came from a woman in her sixties or seventies with lung cancer.

This sequence joins TRBV28 and TRBJ1-1, with 7 bases matching TRBD1. There are 15 residues in the CDR3. The junction had 7 bases not matched to a gene; V was cut back by 4 bases and J by 2 bases. Per germline, CDR1 MDHEN and CDR2 SYDVKM. The CDR3 coding sequence is TGTGCCAGCAGTTCACCGGGACAGCCAAACACTGAAGCTTTCTTT. Translated, it gives CASSSPGQPNTEAFF.

The chain has TRBV5-1 and TRBJ1-1, with 7 bases identical to TRBD1. The CDR3 totals 15 residues. J was trimmed by 5 bases and V by 4 bases; bases with no gene match: 11. Germline V gene data show CDR1 as SGHRS and CDR2 as YFSETQ. The CDR3 protein is CASSGSGTERTEAFF. The CDR3 bases are TGCGCCAGCAGCGGGAGCGGGACAGAGAGGACTGAAGCTTTCTTT.

This clone was observed a handful of times. The chain couples TRBV10-3 to TRBJ1-2, with a tentative D call TRBD1 (5 bases). V gave up 8 bases and J gave up 7 bases, with 17 bases separating them. The CDR3 extends over 13 amino acids. The germline V gene encodes CDR1 ENHRY and CDR2 SYGVKD. CDR3 loop: CAILAGEWSGYTF. The CDR3 DNA is TGTGCCATCCTGGCGGGGGAGTGGAGTGGCTACACCTTC.

This sequence joins TRBV29-1 and TRBJ1-5, with 7 bases lining up with TRBD1. After removal of 2 bases from V and 3 bases from J, the junction contained 7 bases not matched to a gene. Germline V gene data show CDR1 as SQVTM and CDR2 as ANQGSEA. CDR3 length equals 15 residues. This CDR3 reads CSVEHVDRDNQPQHF. CDR3 DNA sequence: TGCAGCGTTGAACACGTAGACAGGGACAATCAGCCCCAGCATTTT.

This clone has only one observation. The chain is built from TRBV29-1 and TRBJ2-1; D might be TRBD2 (6 bases). V lost 7 bases and J lost 3, with 10 bases in between. The CDR3 consists of 12 residues. The germline gives CDR1 SQVTM, CDR2 ANQGSEA. CDR3 in amino acids: CSGGLNYNEQFF. In nucleotides, the CDR3 is TGCAGCGGGGGACTCAACTACAATGAGCAGTTCTTC.

This chain links TRBV5-8 with TRBJ2-1, with TRBD2 matching over 10 bases. The ends lost 1 base at V and 3 bases at J; junction bases unmatched: 10. Germline V gene lookup returns CDR1 SGHTS and CDR2 YDEGEE. This CDR3 comprises 18 residues. CDR3 nucleotides: TGTGCCAGCAGCTTGAGGCTAATAGCGGGGGGATTCTACAATGAGCAGTTCTTC. Translated, it gives CASSLRLIAGGFYNEQFF.

This clone has just one count. The rearrangement joins TRBV2 to TRBJ1-2; 9 bases align to TRBD1. Trimming at V came to 8 bases and at J to 1 base, leaving 8 bases not matched to a gene. Germline assignment: CDR1 SNHLY and CDR2 FYNNEI. The CDR3 loop spans 15 amino acids. CDR3 bases: TGTGCCAGCTCTCAGGGACAGGGAGGTAACTATGGCTACACCTTC. The encoded protein is CASSQGQGGNYGYTF. The full variable domain, with the rest looked up from reference TRBV2 and TRBJ1-2, is EPEVTQTPSHQVTQMGQEVILRCVPISNHLYFYWYRQILGQKVEFLVSFYNNEISEKSEIFDDQFSVERPDGSNFTLKIRSTKLEDSAMYFCASSQGQGGNYGYTFGSGTRLTVV.

This chain connects TRBV3-1 (or the pseudogene TRBV3-2) to TRBJ2-4; D may correspond to TRBD1 or TRBD2 (5 bases each). The germline V and J ends were trimmed by 0 bases and 1 base, with 13 bases remaining between them. CDR1 LGHDT and CDR2 YNNKEL come from the germline V gene (reference sequence). The CDR3 is 17 amino acids. CDR3: CASSQDWRGVAKNIQYF. CDR3 DNA sequence: TGTGCCAGCAGCCAAGATTGGAGAGGGGTCGCCAAAAACATTCAGTACTTC.

The chain recombines TRBV10-3 with TRBJ1-2; D call uncertain. Per germline, CDR1 ENHRY and CDR2 SYGVKD. Trimming left V 2 bases short and J 2 bases short, with 18 bases between. The CDR3 runs 17 residues. For the CDR3, the DNA is TGTGCCATCAGTGAGGTGTCCGTTTCGGCACTCAACTATGGCTACACCTTC. This gives the protein CAISEVSVSALNYGYTF.

The chain couples TRBV7-9 to TRBJ2-5; D possibly corresponds to TRBD2 (7 bases). Germline V lookup: CDR1 SEHNR, CDR2 FQNEAQ (reference sequence). The CDR3 is 14 residues long. Trimming removed 4 bases at V and 4 bases at J, with 13 bases between. CDR3 DNA sequence: TGTGCCAGCAGCTCTATTAGGGGGGGAGAGACCCAGTACTTC. As protein: CASSSIRGGETQYF.

The rearrangement uses TRBV5-1 and TRBJ2-5; TRBD1 might be the D (5 bases). V was pared by 4 bases and J by 3 bases, with 16 bases between. The CDR3 loop spans 15 amino acids. Germline V gene lookup returns CDR1 SGHRS and CDR2 YFSETQ. CDR3 sequence (DNA): TGCGCCAGCAGCAGCCGGCCGGCCAGGGAAGAGACCCAGTACTTC. Translation gives CASSSRPAREETQYF.

This sequence joins TRBV11-2 and TRBJ2-2; D is uncertain. The V end was cut by 1 base, the J end by 7 bases, with 16 bases between. CDR1 and CDR2 from the germline V gene are SGHAT and FQNNGV. The length of the CDR3 is 16 residues. CDR3 in DNA: TGTGCCAGCAGCTTAGGAGTATCTCCTCCGGACGGGGAGCTGTTTTTT. Its translation is CASSLGVSPPDGELFF.

The chain has TRBV10-1 and TRBJ2-3; D unresolved. Germline V gene sequence: CDR1 WNHNN, CDR2 SYGVQD (reference sequence). The CDR3 runs 12 residues. V lost 8 bases to trimming and J lost 1 base, with 7 bases between them. The CDR3 reads CASAPGTDTQYF. As DNA, the CDR3 is TGCGCCAGCGCTCCGGGCACAGATACGCAGTATTTT.

This chain links TRBV3-1 (or the pseudogene TRBV3-2) with TRBJ1-1; TRBD1 might be the D (5 bases). Trimming removed 4 bases from V and 5 bases from J, with 8 bases in between. CDR3 length: 12 residues. Germline V CDR1 and CDR2: LGHDT, YNNKEL (reference sequence). CDR3 in DNA: TGTGCCAGCAGCCCGGGGGAGACTGAAGCTTTCTTT. This sequence encodes CASSPGETEAFF.

The rearrangement links TRBV7-9 to TRBJ1-1; 9 nucleotides align to TRBD1. The CDR3 contains 14 residues. Trimming removed 5 bases from V and 2 bases from J; junction bases left unmatched: 3. From germline, CDR1 is SEHNR and CDR2 FQNEAQ (reference sequence). The CDR3 protein is CASSRQGVNTEAFF. The CDR3 DNA follows: TGTGCCAGCAGCCGACAGGGGGTCAACACTGAAGCTTTCTTT.

The V and J genes are TRBV9 and TRBJ2-1; D not certain. This CDR3 has 12 amino acids. Germline lookup yields CDR1 SGDLS and CDR2 YYNGEE. V was trimmed by 4 bases and J by 4 bases, leaving 6 bases between them. In nucleotides, the CDR3 is TGTGCCAGCAGCCCCACTTACAATGAGCAGTTCTTC. This gives the protein CASSPTYNEQFF.

The chain is built from TRBV7-2 and TRBJ1-1; TRBD1 agrees at 9 bases. V was pared by 2 bases and J by 4 bases, with 5 bases of the junction left unmatched. This CDR3 contains 15 residues. Germline CDR1 is SGHTA and CDR2 is FQGNSA. The CDR3 DNA reads as TGTGCCAGCAGCTTAACAGGGGGCGCGTTCACTGAAGCTTTCTTT. It codes for CASSLTGGAFTEAFF.

This chain links TRBV3-1 (or the pseudogene TRBV3-2) with TRBJ1-3; TRBD1 aligns across 7 bases. The CDR3 spans 15 residues. The germline V gene encodes CDR1 LGHDT and CDR2 YNNKEL (reference sequence). After removal of 4 bases from V and 2 bases from J, the junction contained 5 bases not matched to a gene. Here the CDR3 reads CASSPGGQPGNTIYF. The DNA of the CDR3 is TGTGCCAGCAGCCCAGGGGGACAGCCTGGAAACACCATATATTTT.